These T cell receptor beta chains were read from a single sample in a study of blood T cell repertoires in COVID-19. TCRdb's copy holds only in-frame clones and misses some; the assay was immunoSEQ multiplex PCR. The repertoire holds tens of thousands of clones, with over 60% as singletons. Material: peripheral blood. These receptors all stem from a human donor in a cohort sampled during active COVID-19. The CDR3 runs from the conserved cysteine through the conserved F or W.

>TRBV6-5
CASSRGPGSQETQYF
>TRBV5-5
CASSLGLDSAREQYF
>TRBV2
CASSHRVAGSYNEQFF
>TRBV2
CASRGDRDNEQFF
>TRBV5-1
CASSRDRSGYTF
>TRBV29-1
CSVTLAGEDTQYF
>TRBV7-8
CASSPSRQANEKLFF
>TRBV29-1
CSVEGAGLDIQYF
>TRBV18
CASSPLGQNYEQYF
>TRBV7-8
CASSLMGQGRNTEAFF
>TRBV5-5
CASSLPDRGINEQFF
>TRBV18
CASSPGQNYGYTF
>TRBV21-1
CASSKARGQGAIEKLFF
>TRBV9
CASSVLTSGSDTQYF
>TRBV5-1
CASSAEGRAKNIQYF
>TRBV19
CASSIVGGSNQPQHF
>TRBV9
CASSGLRTEAFF
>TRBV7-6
CASSVRQGQGELFF
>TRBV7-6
CASTPMTAGEAFF
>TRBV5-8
CASSDGQGEQPQHF
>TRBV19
CASSNQGARHEQYF
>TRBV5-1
CASSSRSGRLPTDTQYF
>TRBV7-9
CASRRSSNEKLFF
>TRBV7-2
CASSSKDRSYNEQFF
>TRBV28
CASSSQTGVTSPLHF
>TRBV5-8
CASSWRRGARNSPLHF
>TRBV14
CASSQEIRVGTGGVRSAGANVLTF
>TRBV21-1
CASLHRDRTYEQYF
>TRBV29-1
CSVEVGGVYEQYF
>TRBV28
CASTIDRLQETQYF
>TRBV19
CASSAIGQTQYF
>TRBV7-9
CASSLVGEKDTEAFF
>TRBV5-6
CASSLRLAPYNEQFF
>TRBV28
CASSFQTGFNQPQHF
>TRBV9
CASSVGTRANEQFF